The 18 T cell receptor beta chains below all came from one sample that was sequenced in a study of blood T cells in healthy people across ages. With a J-beta primer mix and a sample-barcoded 5' primer, a second PCR ran about 7 to 12 cycles. MiXCR, applied by TCRdb to the 5' RACE reads, yields one record per CDR3 protein. The table records about 930,000 distinct CDR3 sequences, 25% to 30% of them present only once. This sample was shared with a second study, whose subject was T cells of mothers and their children.

The sample comprised blood. These receptors originate from a woman aged 40 to 50 in good health.

This clonotype was counted at least ten times. CDR3 amino acids: CSANDGSSGANVLTF. The CDR3 DNA reads TGCAGTGCCAACGACGGAAGCTCTGGGGCCAACGTCCTGACTTTC. V gene TRBV20-1 combines with J gene TRBJ2-6; no firm D call. The V end lost 6 bases, the J end lost 0 bases, and 12 bases lay between the germline ends. This CDR3 is 15 amino acids long. CDR1 and CDR2 (germline): DFQATT, SNEGSKA (reference sequence).

This clonotype is a singleton in its sample. This rearrangement joins TRBV20-1 to TRBJ2-3, with D possibly being TRBD1 or TRBD2 (6 bases each). The germline V and J ends were trimmed by 3 bases and 3 bases, with 10 bases remaining between them. CDR1 is DFQATT and CDR2 is SNEGSKA in the germline V gene (reference sequence). CDR3 length: 13 amino acids. Here the CDR3 DNA reads TGCAGTGCTAGTACAGGGACTACAGATACGCAGTATTTT. This translates into CSASTGTTDTQYF.

CDR3 nucleotides: TGTGCTCAACAGGGAGGGGGGACCGGGGAGCTGTTTTTT. Translated: CAQQGGGTGELFF. The V and J genes are TRBV30 and TRBJ2-2; maybe TRBD2 (7 bases). The CDR3 is 13 amino acids. Germline CDR1 reads GTSNPN; CDR2 reads SVGIG (reference sequence). The full variable domain, with the rest looked up from reference TRBV30 and TRBJ2-2, is SQTIHQWPATLVQPVGSPLSLECTVEGTSNPNLYWYRQAAGRGLQLLFYSVGIGQISSEVPQNLSASRPQDRQFILSSKKLLLSDSGFYLCAQQGGGTGELFFGEGSRLTVL.

This clonotype was seen more than once but under ten times. The chain has TRBV5-1 and TRBJ1-3, with D unclear. The germline V and J ends were trimmed by 4 bases and 0 bases, with 11 bases remaining between them. CDR1 is SGHRS and CDR2 is YFSETQ in the germline V gene. This CDR3 has 15 amino acids. In nucleotides, the CDR3 is TGCGCCAGCAGCGCGGACGAGTACTCTGGAAACACCATATATTTT. Encoded protein: CASSADEYSGNTIYF.

This chain uses TRBV5-1 with TRBJ2-5, with 8 bases matching TRBD2. J lost 1 base, V lost 5 bases, and 7 bases had no gene match. Per germline, CDR1 SGHRS and CDR2 YFSETQ. CDR3 length: 15 residues. In DNA, the CDR3 is TGCGCCAGCAGAGGAAGCGGGGGTCTCCAAGAGACCCAGTACTTC. Protein product: CASRGSGGLQETQYF.

In its sample, this clonotype was seen a few times. The V and J genes are TRBV20-1 and TRBJ1-1, with D possibly TRBD1 on 5 matching bases. Trimming shortened V by 7 bases and J by 6 bases, and 12 bases separated the two germline ends. The V gene's germline CDR1 is DFQATT and CDR2 SNEGSKA (reference sequence). The CDR3 runs 11 residues. CDR3 sequence (DNA): TGCAGTGAAATCAGGGCCTCTGAAGCTTTCTTT. Protein sequence: CSEIRASEAFF.

This clonotype was picked up many times. The gene calls are TRBV4-2 and TRBJ2-7, with 7 bases lining up with TRBD1. Germline V gene lookup returns CDR1 LGHNA and CDR2 YNFKEQ. Unmatched junction bases numbered 7, after V lost 4 bases and J lost 7 bases. The CDR3 contains 13 residues. The CDR3 sequence: CASSLNRGREQYF. CDR3 DNA: TGTGCCAGCAGCCTGAACAGGGGTCGAGAGCAGTACTTC.

The rearrangement links TRBV7-2 to TRBJ2-7; TRBD2 might be the D (6 bases). V lost 4 bases and J 2 bases, leaving 12 bases between the germline ends. This CDR3 has 14 amino acids. Per the germline V gene, CDR1 is SGHTA and CDR2 is FQGNSA. The DNA for the CDR3 is TGTGCCAGCAGCTGGGGGGACCCGACCTACGAGCAGTACTTC. Its protein is CASSWGDPTYEQYF.

This clonotype was recorded at least ten times. This CDR3 is CASSQEGTVPSLEQYF. The CDR3 region has the DNA TGTGCCAGCAGCCAAGAAGGGACAGTTCCGAGTCTCGAGCAGTACTTC. The chain employs TRBV4-2 and TRBJ2-7; TRBD1 matches 7 bases. This CDR3 region has 16 residues. CDR1 and CDR2 (germline): LGHNA, YNFKEQ. V was clipped by 0 bases and J by 6 bases; unmatched bases: 11.

This clonotype was observed at least ten times. The genes are TRBV12-3 or TRBV12-4 and TRBJ2-4; D may correspond to TRBD1 or TRBD2 (5 bases each). V was trimmed by 3 bases and J by 3 bases, leaving 27 bases between them. The CDR3 length is 20 residues. The CDR3 region is CASSLFRDGTLAGVKNIQYF. In DNA, the CDR3 is TGTGCCAGCAGTTTGTTTAGGGATGGGACGTTGGCCGGTGTCAAAAACATTCAGTACTTC.

For this clonotype: Germline and junction disagree at one end, which may indicate a read error. J is TRBJ2-1 and V is TRBV19, with TRBD1 matching over 7 bases. The CDR3 extends over 14 amino acids. Germline V CDR1 and CDR2: LNHDA, SQIVND (reference sequence). The CDR3 bases are TGTGCCATTAGTCCGCCCAGGGGGATCGGTGAGCAGTTCTTC. Translation gives CAISPPRGIGEQFF.

The chain carries TRBV12-3 or TRBV12-4 and TRBJ2-3, with 11 positions matching TRBD2. V lost 6 bases, J lost 2 bases, and 7 bases stayed unmatched. The CDR3 contains 16 residues. CDR3 sequence: CASRGLAGGPTDTQYF. The CDR3 DNA is TGTGCCAGCAGAGGCCTAGCGGGGGGCCCCACAGATACGCAGTATTTT.

With regard to this clonotype: This may be a read error, as it is one base from a much larger clone. The J gene is TRBJ1-2, the V gene TRBV20-1; D call uncertain. This CDR3 spans 12 amino acids. Germline V lookup: CDR1 DFQATT, CDR2 SNEGSKA (reference sequence). With 3 bases removed from V and 6 bases from J, the gap between germline ends came to 11 bases. DNA for the CDR3: TGCAGTGCTAGCGGAGGGAACCATGGCTACACCTTC. Protein: CSASGGNHGYTF.

The V call is TRBV9, the J call TRBJ2-3; 8 nucleotides agree with TRBD1. The germline V gene encodes CDR1 SGDLS and CDR2 YYNGEE. The V gene end was trimmed by 1 base and the J gene end by 10 bases; junction bases not matched to a gene: 11. The CDR3 consists of 15 residues. CDR3 protein: CASSVYGQGESAQYF. The DNA of the CDR3 is TGTGCCAGCAGCGTATACGGACAGGGCGAGTCCGCGCAGTATTTT.

This clonotype was counted a few times. The genes are TRBV5-5 and TRBJ1-6, with D uncertain. The CDR3 sequence is 15 residues long. Germline CDR1 SGHKS, CDR2 YYEKEE (reference sequence). The V end was cut by 1 base, the J end by 8 bases, with 13 bases between. DNA of the CDR3: TGTGCCAGCAGCTTGCAACGCGCTACCTATTCACCCCTCCACTTT. This codes for CASSLQRATYSPLHF.

In its sample, this clonotype was seen many times. The V and J genes are TRBV5-1 and TRBJ2-7; possible D gene TRBD1, 5 bases. CDR1 is SGHRS, CDR2 YFSETQ, per germline. The CDR3 contains 14 residues. V lost 3 bases to trimming and J lost 2 bases, with 12 bases between them. CDR3 amino acids: CASSSLLTAYEQYF. The CDR3, as DNA: TGCGCCAGCAGCTCGCTTCTGACAGCCTACGAGCAGTACTTC.

The V and J genes are TRBV29-1 and TRBJ2-7; D could derive from TRBD1 or TRBD2 (5 bases each). Germline CDR1 and CDR2: SQVTM and ANQGSEA. Between the trimmed V and J ends, which lost 4 bases and 3 bases, there was a span of 13 bases. The CDR3 runs 13 residues. The chain's CDR3 is CSVARDPLYEQYF. Written as DNA, the CDR3 is TGCAGCGTTGCTCGGGACCCCCTCTACGAGCAGTACTTC.

There are many counts of this clonotype. The chain has TRBV7-2 and TRBJ2-7; 9 bases fit TRBD1. The CDR3 extends over 14 amino acids. The V and J ends lost 6 bases and 6 bases, in that order; junction bases with no gene match: 9. The V gene's germline CDR1 is SGHTA and CDR2 FQGNSA. The CDR3 loop reads CASSYRDRVVEQYF. The DNA for the CDR3 is TGTGCCAGCAGTTACCGGGACAGGGTAGTCGAGCAGTACTTC. The variable domain in full, completed from reference TRBV7-2 and TRBJ2-7, reads GAGVSQSPSNKVTEKGKDVELRCDPISGHTALYWYRQSLGQGLEFLIYFQGNSAPDKSGLPSDRFSAERTGGSVSTLTIQRTQQEDSAVYLCASSYRDRVVEQYFGPGTRLTVT.